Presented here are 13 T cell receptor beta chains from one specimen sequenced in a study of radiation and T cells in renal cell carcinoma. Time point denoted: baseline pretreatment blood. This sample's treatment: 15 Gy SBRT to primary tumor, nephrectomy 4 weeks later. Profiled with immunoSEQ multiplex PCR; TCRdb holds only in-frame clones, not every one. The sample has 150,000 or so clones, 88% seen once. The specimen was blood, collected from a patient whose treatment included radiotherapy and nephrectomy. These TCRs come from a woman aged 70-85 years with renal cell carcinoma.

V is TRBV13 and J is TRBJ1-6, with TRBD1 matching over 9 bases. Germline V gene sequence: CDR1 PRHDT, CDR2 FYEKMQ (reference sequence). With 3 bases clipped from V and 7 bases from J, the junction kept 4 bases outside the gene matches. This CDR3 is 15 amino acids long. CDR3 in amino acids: CASSLAGQGNSPLHF. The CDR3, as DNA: TGTGCCAGCAGCTTGGCCGGACAGGGGAATTCACCCCTCCACTTT.

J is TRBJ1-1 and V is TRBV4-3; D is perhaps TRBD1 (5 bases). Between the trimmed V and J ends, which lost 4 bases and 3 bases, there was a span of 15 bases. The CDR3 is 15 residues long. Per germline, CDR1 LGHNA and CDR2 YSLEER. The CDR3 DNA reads TGCGCCAGCAGCCCCGGTCTGGGGCAGTACACTGAAGCTTTCTTT. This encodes CASSPGLGQYTEAFF.

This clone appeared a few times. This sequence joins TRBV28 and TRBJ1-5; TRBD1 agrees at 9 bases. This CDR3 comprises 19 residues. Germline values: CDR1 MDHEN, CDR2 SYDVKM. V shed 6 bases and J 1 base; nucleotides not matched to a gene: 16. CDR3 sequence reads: CASRRARDRDLLSNQPQHF. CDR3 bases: TGTGCCAGCAGACGAGCCCGGGACAGGGACCTCTTAAGCAATCAGCCCCAGCATTTT.

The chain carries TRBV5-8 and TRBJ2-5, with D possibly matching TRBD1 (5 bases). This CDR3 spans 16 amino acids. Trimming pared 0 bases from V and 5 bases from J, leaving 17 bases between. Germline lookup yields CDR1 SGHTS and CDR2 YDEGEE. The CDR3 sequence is CASSLDSAGRYETQYF. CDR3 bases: TGTGCCAGCAGCTTGGACTCGGCAGGGCGATATGAGACCCAGTACTTC.

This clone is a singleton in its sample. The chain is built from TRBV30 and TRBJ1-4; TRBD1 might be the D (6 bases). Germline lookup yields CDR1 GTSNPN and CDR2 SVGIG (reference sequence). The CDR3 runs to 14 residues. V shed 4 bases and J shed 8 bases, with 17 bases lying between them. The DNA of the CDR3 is TGTGCCTGGAACATGAGGGGGGGGGCCGAAAAACTGTTTTTT. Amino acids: CAWNMRGGAEKLFF.

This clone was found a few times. Here the CDR3 DNA reads TGCGCCAGCAGCTTTCTTTCGCGAGCGGGGGGCACAGATACGCAGTATTTT. Protein: CASSFLSRAGGTDTQYF. The genes are TRBV5-1 and TRBJ2-3, with 8 bases identical to TRBD2. CDR1 and CDR2 from the germline V gene are SGHRS and YFSETQ. V was pared by 2 bases and J by 1 base, with 9 bases of the junction left unmatched. The CDR3 length is 17 residues.

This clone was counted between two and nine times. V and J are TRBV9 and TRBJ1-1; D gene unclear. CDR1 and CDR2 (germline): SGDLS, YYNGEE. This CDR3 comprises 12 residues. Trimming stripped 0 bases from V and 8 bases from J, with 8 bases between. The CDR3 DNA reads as TGTGCCAGCAGCGTAGTTAGCGGAGAAGCTTTCTTT. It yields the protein CASSVVSGEAFF.

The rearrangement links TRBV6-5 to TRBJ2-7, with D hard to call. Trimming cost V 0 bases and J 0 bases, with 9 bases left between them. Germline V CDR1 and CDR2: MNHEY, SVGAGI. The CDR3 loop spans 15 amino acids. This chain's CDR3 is CASSYSAESSYEQYF. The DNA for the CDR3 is TGTGCCAGCAGTTACTCTGCGGAGAGCTCCTACGAGCAGTACTTC.

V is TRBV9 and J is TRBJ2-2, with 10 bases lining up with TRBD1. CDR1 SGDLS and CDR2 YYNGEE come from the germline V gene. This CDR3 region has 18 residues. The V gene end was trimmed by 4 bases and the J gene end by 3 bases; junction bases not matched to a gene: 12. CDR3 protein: CASSPHITGTGDTGELFF. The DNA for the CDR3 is TGTGCCAGCAGCCCACACATAACGGGGACAGGGGACACCGGGGAGCTGTTTTTT.

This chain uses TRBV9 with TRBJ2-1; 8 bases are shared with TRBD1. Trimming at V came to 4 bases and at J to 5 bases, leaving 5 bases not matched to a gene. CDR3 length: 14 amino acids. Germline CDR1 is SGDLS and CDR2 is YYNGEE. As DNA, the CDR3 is TGTGCCAGCAGCACTCTACAGGGGGACAATGAGCAGTTCTTC. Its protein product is CASSTLQGDNEQFF.

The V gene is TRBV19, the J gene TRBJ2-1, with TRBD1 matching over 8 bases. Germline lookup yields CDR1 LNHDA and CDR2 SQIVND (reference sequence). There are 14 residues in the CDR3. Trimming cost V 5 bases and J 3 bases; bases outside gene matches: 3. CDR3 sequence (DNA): TGTGCCAGTAGTTTCGGACAGGGCTACAATGAGCAGTTCTTC. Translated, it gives CASSFGQGYNEQFF. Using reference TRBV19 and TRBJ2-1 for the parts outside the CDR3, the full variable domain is DGGITQSPKYLFRKEGQNVTLSCEQNLNHDAMYWYRQDPGQGLRLIYYSQIVNDFQKGDIAEGYSVSREKKESFPLTVTSAQKNPTAFYLCASSFGQGYNEQFFGPGTRLTVL.

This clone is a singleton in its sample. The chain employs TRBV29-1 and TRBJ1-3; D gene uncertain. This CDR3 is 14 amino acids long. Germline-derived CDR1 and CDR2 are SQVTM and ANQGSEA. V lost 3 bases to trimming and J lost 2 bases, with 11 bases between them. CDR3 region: CSVDDSSTGNTIYF. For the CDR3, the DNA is TGCAGCGTTGATGACTCATCGACTGGAAACACCATATATTTT.

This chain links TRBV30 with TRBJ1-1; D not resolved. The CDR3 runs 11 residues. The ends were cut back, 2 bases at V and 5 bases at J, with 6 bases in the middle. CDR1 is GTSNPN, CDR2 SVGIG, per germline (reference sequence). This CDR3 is CAWSKGTEAFF. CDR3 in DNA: TGTGCCTGGAGTAAGGGAACTGAAGCTTTCTTT.